The 22 T cell receptor beta chains presented below share a single source sample, sequenced in a study of beta chain features in type 1 diabetes. cDNA synthesis used the whole RNA isolate, giving expressed TCRB sequences. Assay: immunoSEQ multiplex PCR; the TCRdb copy retains only in-frame clones and omits some. The table records 150,000 to 190,000 clones, over 7.5% of them present only once. Sample: central memory CD4+ T cells from blood. These receptors were obtained from a man aged 18 to 29 in good health.

The chain has TRBV10-2 and TRBJ2-7; 10 bases are a match to TRBD2. From germline, CDR1 is WSHSY and CDR2 SAAADI. The CDR3 covers 19 residues. Trimming cost V 0 bases and J 3 bases; bases outside gene matches: 14. In DNA, the CDR3 is TGCGCCAGCAGTGAGTCCGTGGCTAGCGGGGGCCCAACCTACTACGAGCAGTACTTC. Protein sequence: CASSESVASGGPTYYEQYF.

This clone was seen only once. The V call is TRBV18, the J call TRBJ2-2; 14 bases align to TRBD2. The CDR3 extends over 20 amino acids. The germline V gene encodes CDR1 KGHSH and CDR2 LQKENI. The V gene end was trimmed by 4 bases and the J gene end by 1 base; junction bases not matched to a gene: 11. CDR3 protein: CASSQNPGLAGEGNTGELFF. The CDR3 nucleotides read TGTGCCAGCTCACAAAATCCGGGACTAGCGGGAGAAGGGAACACCGGGGAGCTGTTTTTT. The variable domain in full, with the rest retrieved from reference TRBV18 and TRBJ2-2, is NAGVMQNPRHLVRRRGQEARLRCSPMKGHSHVYWYRQLPEEGLKFMVYLQKENIIDESGMPKERFSAEFPKEGPSILRIQQVVRGDSAAYFCASSQNPGLAGEGNTGELFFGEGSRLTVL.

The CDR3 loop reads CASSLRKTSYGYTF. CDR3 nucleotide sequence: TGTGCCAGCAGCTTGCGTAAGACTTCATATGGCTACACCTTC. The genes are TRBV5-6 and TRBJ1-2; D uncertain. Germline values: CDR1 SGHDT, CDR2 YYEEEE. Trimming stripped 1 base from V and 5 bases from J, with 12 bases between. This CDR3 contains 14 residues.

This clone was counted only a few times. This chain connects TRBV5-1 to TRBJ2-3; 16 bases are a match to TRBD2. Germline loops: CDR1 SGHRS, CDR2 YFSETQ. The CDR3 totals 17 residues. J gave up 4 bases and V 7 bases, and 9 bases lay outside the gene matches. The CDR3 DNA reads TGCGCCAGCCTAATGGGGACTAGCGGGAGGGCTCCAGATACGCAGTATTTT. It is translated as CASLMGTSGRAPDTQYF.

This clone was counted a few times. The genes are TRBV7-2 and TRBJ1-2; 9 nucleotides agree with TRBD1. The trim removed 4 bases at V and 2 bases at J, leaving 8 bases unmatched. The CDR3 has 16 residues. Germline V CDR1 and CDR2: SGHTA, FQGNSA. CDR3 amino acids: CASSWDGTGLNYGYTF. CDR3 nucleotides: TGTGCCAGCAGCTGGGACGGGACAGGGCTCAACTATGGCTACACCTTC.

There are a few counts of this clone. V is TRBV29-1 and J is TRBJ2-1, with D perhaps TRBD1 (5 bases). This CDR3 region has 17 residues. Between the trimmed V and J ends, which lost 4 bases and 1 base, there was a span of 20 bases. The germline gives CDR1 SQVTM, CDR2 ANQGSEA. In DNA, the CDR3 is TGCAGCGTTGCCCCCAGGGTCGTGTCAATTTCCTACAATGAGCAGTTCTTC. Its translation is CSVAPRVVSISYNEQFF.

This clone was found many times. The V call is TRBV9, the J call TRBJ1-6; a possible D gene is TRBD1 (5 bases). V lost 3 bases and J 9 bases, leaving 16 bases between the germline ends. The CDR3 length is 15 residues. Germline lookup yields CDR1 SGDLS and CDR2 YYNGEE. This CDR3 reads CASSAGLGLTSPLHF. In DNA form, the CDR3 reads TGTGCCAGCAGCGCAGGGTTGGGGTTGACTTCACCCCTCCACTTT.

This chain joins TRBV7-8 and TRBJ1-5, with 9 positions matching TRBD1. Trimming cost V 4 bases and J 3 bases; bases outside gene matches: 10. CDR1 and CDR2 from the germline V gene are SGHVS and FQNEAQ. This CDR3 is 17 amino acids long. The CDR3, as DNA: TGTGCCAGCAGCTACTCGTCGGGACAGGGAAACAATCAGCCCCAGCATTTT. This encodes CASSYSSGQGNNQPQHF.

The rearrangement links TRBV6-6 to TRBJ1-5, with unresolved D. V was trimmed by 6 bases and J by 0 bases, leaving 15 bases between them. Germline loops: CDR1 MNHNY, CDR2 SVGAGI (reference sequence). The CDR3 has 16 amino acids. The chain's CDR3 is CASREIRGASNQPQHF. In DNA form, the CDR3 reads TGTGCCAGCAGAGAAATACGGGGAGCTAGCAATCAGCCCCAGCATTTT.

This clone has a handful of counts. The chain recombines TRBV7-6 with TRBJ2-5, with a possible D match to TRBD2 (6 bases). The germline V gene encodes CDR1 SGHVS and CDR2 FNYEAQ. The V and J ends lost 4 bases and 2 bases respectively, with 8 bases between them. This CDR3 has 13 residues. The CDR3 DNA is TGTGCCAGCAGCTCCGGGACTCAAGAGACCCAGTACTTC. Translation gives CASSSGTQETQYF.

The gene calls are TRBV2 and TRBJ2-6; 8 bases agree with TRBD1. CDR1 and CDR2 (germline): SNHLY, FYNNEI. J gave up 0 bases and V 9 bases, and 7 bases lay outside the gene matches. CDR3 length equals 16 residues. CDR3: CAREGQGFSGANVLTF. For the CDR3, the DNA is TGTGCCAGGGAAGGACAGGGCTTCTCTGGGGCCAACGTCCTGACTTTC.

This clone has only a few counts. The CDR3 protein is CASSFRDRASYEQFF. In DNA form, the CDR3 reads TGTGCCAGCAGTTTTAGGGACAGGGCATCGTATGAGCAGTTCTTC. The rearrangement links TRBV6-5 to TRBJ2-1, with 9 bases identical to TRBD1. Per germline, CDR1 MNHEY and CDR2 SVGAGI. This CDR3 contains 15 residues. The junction had 9 bases not matched to a gene; V was cut back by 4 bases and J by 8 bases.

This clone was detected many times. The rearrangement links TRBV4-3 to TRBJ1-5, with 10 bases fitting TRBD1. The CDR3 runs to 14 residues. V dropped 0 bases and J dropped 7; count of bases not matched to a gene: 0. The V gene's germline CDR1 is LGHNA and CDR2 YSLEER. The CDR3 bases are TGCGCCAGCAGCCAAGAGGGACAGGGGCAGCCCCAGCATTTT. It specifies CASSQEGQGQPQHF.

The V gene is TRBV5-1, the J gene TRBJ1-2, with TRBD1 matching over 8 bases. The CDR3 spans 13 residues. Trimming at V came to 5 bases and at J to 6 bases, leaving 6 bases not matched to a gene. The germline CDR1 and CDR2 sequences are SGHRS and YFSETQ. CDR3 nucleotides: TGCGCCAGCAGACCTGGACAGGGTAATGGCTACACCTTC. Translating it yields CASRPGQGNGYTF.

This clone appeared many times. The V and J genes are TRBV29-1 and TRBJ2-3, with TRBD1 matching 8 bases. V shed 6 bases and J 4 bases; nucleotides not matched to a gene: 9. The length of the CDR3 is 14 residues. Germline CDR1 is SQVTM and CDR2 is ANQGSEA. The CDR3: CSVGQGSGADTQYF. The CDR3 nucleotides are TGCAGCGTCGGACAGGGTTCAGGGGCAGATACGCAGTATTTT.

A few counts support this clone. The chain couples TRBV7-6 to TRBJ2-2; D is possibly TRBD2 (5 bases). This CDR3 region has 16 residues. Germline CDR1 SGHVS, CDR2 FNYEAQ. The ends were cut back, 6 bases at V and 1 base at J, with 15 bases in the middle. Here the CDR3 reads CASRPAPGMNTGELFF. Here the CDR3 DNA reads TGTGCCAGCAGACCCGCCCCGGGAATGAACACCGGGGAGCTGTTTTTT.

For the CDR3, the DNA is TGTGCCTGGAGTGTCACGAGGGATTCACCCCTCCACTTT. Protein sequence: CAWSVTRDSPLHF. The chain links TRBV30 to TRBJ1-6; D is unresolved. The CDR3 length is 13 residues. Germline V gene data show CDR1 as GTSNPN and CDR2 as SVGIG (reference sequence). The ends were cut back, 0 bases at V and 8 bases at J, with 8 bases in the middle. Filled out from reference TRBV30 and TRBJ1-6, the complete variable domain reads SQTIHQWPATLVQPVGSPLSLECTVEGTSNPNLYWYRQAAGRGLQLLFYSVGIGQISSEVPQNLSASRPQDRQFILSSKKLLLSDSGFYLCAWSVTRDSPLHFGNGTRLTVT.

The gene calls are TRBV7-2 and TRBJ2-7; TRBD2 aligns across 8 bases. Germline values: CDR1 SGHTA, CDR2 FQGNSA. The V segment lost 4 bases and the J segment 5 bases; nucleotides outside the gene matches: 4. The CDR3 length is 13 residues. The CDR3 reads CASSWGLVNEQYF. In DNA form, the CDR3 reads TGTGCCAGCAGCTGGGGACTAGTTAACGAGCAGTACTTC.

This clone was found a few times. The chain has TRBV6-5 and TRBJ2-7, with TRBD1 identical over 7 bases. The V gene's germline CDR1 is MNHEY and CDR2 SVGAGI. V was pared by 4 bases and J by 13 bases, with 10 bases of the junction left unmatched. The CDR3 extends over 12 amino acids. Here the CDR3 DNA reads TGTGCCAGCAGTTCAAGACAGGGCTCCCTTTACTTC. Translation gives CASSSRQGSLYF.

This chain's CDR3 is CASSIRTGGDEQYF. CDR3 nucleotide sequence: TGCGCCAGCAGCATCCGGACAGGGGGAGACGAGCAGTACTTC. The chain joins TRBV5-1 to TRBJ2-7, with 10 nucleotides matching TRBD1. The germline V gene encodes CDR1 SGHRS and CDR2 YFSETQ. CDR3 length: 14 residues. J lost 5 bases, V lost 4 bases, and 6 bases had no gene match. Drawing the rest from reference TRBV5-1 and TRBJ2-7, the complete variable domain is KAGVTQTPRYLIKTRGQQVTLSCSPISGHRSVSWYQQTPGQGLQFLFEYFSETQRNKGNFPGRFSGRQFSNSRSEMNVSTLELGDSALYLCASSIRTGGDEQYFGPGTRLTVT.

The rearrangement joins TRBV5-1 to TRBJ2-1, with TRBD2 identical over 10 bases. CDR1 and CDR2 from the germline V gene are SGHRS and YFSETQ. With V trimmed by 4 bases and J by 2 bases, 18 bases remained unmatched. The CDR3 is 20 amino acids. CDR3 sequence reads: CASSTYGASGSQNTYNEQFF. The DNA of the CDR3 is TGCGCCAGCAGCACCTATGGGGCTAGCGGGAGCCAAAACACCTACAATGAGCAGTTCTTC.

V is TRBV19 and J is TRBJ1-1; a weak D match, TRBD1 (5 bases). Trimming removed 1 base at V and 7 bases at J, with 16 bases between. This CDR3 contains 15 residues. Germline assignment: CDR1 LNHDA and CDR2 SQIVND (reference sequence). The CDR3 is CASSIVLKLGGEAFF. DNA of the CDR3: TGTGCCAGTAGTATAGTCCTAAAGCTCGGGGGTGAAGCTTTCTTT. Full variable domain (missing parts from reference TRBV19 and TRBJ1-1): DGGITQSPKYLFRKEGQNVTLSCEQNLNHDAMYWYRQDPGQGLRLIYYSQIVNDFQKGDIAEGYSVSREKKESFPLTVTSAQKNPTAFYLCASSIVLKLGGEAFFGQGTRLTVV.